The TCR beta chain described here comes from a study of CD8 T cells in Susac syndrome. In the multiple sclerosis control group, patients were treatment-naive and had stable or active relapsing-remitting disease. Deletions cut 5 bases from V and 12 bases from J, with 20 bases between. The CDR3 sequence is 15 residues long. The germline gives CDR1 LNHDA, CDR2 SQIVND (reference sequence). General study results and limits: Regarding the TCR sequencing and HLA analysis, the study admitted that a relatively small number of individuals were involved.

Reverse transcription of about 0.5 to 1 ug RNA used random hexamers. Amplification of TCR beta CDR3 was carried out by immunoSEQ multiplex PCR, which covered 54 Vbeta and 13 Jbeta segments. TCRdb re-analysed the immunoSEQ multiplex PCR reads in MiXCR, keeping a single row per CDR3 protein. The sample has 300,000 or so distinct CDR3 sequences, under 95% seen once. Details on this clonotype: Its antigen is unknown.

This clonotype was sampled from a human donor with multiple sclerosis. This chain links TRBV19 with TRBJ1-6; D is perhaps TRBD1 (5 bases). Sequencing was carried out using CD4+ T cells from PBMCs. The CDR3 DNA is TGTGCCAGTAGTCCCGGGACGGGGCCCCGTAAACCCCTCCACTTT. Residues: CASSPGTGPRKPLHF.